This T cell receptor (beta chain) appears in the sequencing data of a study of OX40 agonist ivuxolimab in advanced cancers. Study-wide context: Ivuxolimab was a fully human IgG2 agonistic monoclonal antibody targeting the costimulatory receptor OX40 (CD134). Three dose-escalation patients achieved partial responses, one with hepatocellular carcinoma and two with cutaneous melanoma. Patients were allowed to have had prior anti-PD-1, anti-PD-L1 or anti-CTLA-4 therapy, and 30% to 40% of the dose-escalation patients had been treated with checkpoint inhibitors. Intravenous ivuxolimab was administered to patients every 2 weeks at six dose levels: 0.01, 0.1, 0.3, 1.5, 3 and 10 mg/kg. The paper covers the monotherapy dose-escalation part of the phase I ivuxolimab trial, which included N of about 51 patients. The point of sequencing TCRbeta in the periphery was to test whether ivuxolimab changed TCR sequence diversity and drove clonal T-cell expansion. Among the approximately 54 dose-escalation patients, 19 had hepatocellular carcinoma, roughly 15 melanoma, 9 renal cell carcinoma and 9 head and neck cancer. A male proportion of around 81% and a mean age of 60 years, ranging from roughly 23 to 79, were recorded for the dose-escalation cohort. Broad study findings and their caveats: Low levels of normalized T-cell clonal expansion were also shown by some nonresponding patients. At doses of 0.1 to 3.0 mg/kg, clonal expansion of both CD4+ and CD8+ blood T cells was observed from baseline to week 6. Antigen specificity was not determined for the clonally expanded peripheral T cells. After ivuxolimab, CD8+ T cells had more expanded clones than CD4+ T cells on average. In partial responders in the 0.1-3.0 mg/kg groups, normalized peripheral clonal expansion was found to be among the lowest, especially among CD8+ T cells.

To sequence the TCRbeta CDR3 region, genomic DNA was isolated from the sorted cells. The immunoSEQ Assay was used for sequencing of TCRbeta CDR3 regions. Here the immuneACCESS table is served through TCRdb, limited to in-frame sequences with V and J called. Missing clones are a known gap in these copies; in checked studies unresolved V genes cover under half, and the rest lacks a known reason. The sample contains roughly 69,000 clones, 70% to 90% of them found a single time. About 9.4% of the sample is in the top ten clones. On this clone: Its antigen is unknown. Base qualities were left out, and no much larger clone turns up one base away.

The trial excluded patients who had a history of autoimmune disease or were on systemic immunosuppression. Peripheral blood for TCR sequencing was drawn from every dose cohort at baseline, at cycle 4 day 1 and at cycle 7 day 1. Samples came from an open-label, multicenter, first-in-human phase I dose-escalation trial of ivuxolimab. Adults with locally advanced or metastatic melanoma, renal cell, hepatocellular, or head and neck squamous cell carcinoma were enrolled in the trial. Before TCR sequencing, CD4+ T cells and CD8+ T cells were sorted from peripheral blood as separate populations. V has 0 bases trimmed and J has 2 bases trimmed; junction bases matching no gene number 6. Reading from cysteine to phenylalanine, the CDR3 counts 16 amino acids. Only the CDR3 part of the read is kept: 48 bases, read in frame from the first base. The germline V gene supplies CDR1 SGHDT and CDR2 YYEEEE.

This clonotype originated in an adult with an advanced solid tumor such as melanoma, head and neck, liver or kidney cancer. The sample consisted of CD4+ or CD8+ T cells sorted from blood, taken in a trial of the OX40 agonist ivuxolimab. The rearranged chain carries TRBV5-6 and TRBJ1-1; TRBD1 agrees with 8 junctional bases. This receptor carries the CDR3 CASSLVRGLLNTEAFF. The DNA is TGTGCCAGCAGCTTGGTCAGGGGGCTGTTAAACACTGAAGCTTTCTTT. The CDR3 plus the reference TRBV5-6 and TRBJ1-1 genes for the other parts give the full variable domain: DAGVTQSPTHLIKTRGQQVTLRCSPKSGHDTVSWYQQALGQGPQFIFQYYEEEERQRGNFPDRFSGHQFPNYSSELNVNALLLGDSALYLCASSLVRGLLNTEAFFGQGTRLTVV.